This T cell receptor beta chain appears in the sequencing data of a study of blood T cell repertoires in COVID-19. V gave up 4 bases and J gave up 0 bases; unmatched junction bases: 10. The length of the CDR3 is 19 residues. Per the germline V gene, CDR1 is LGHDT and CDR2 is YNNKEL (reference sequence). Profiling relied on immunoSEQ multiplex PCR, and the TCRdb table lists in-frame clones only, not all of them. The sample has about 94,000 clones; about nine tenths are singletons. The sequence was obtained from an elderly woman with acute or convalescent COVID-19. The sample comprised peripheral blood. This rearrangement joins TRBV3-1 (or the pseudogene TRBV3-2) to TRBJ2-1; the match to TRBD2 covers 12 bases. CDR3 in DNA: TGTGCCAGCAGCCCCCGACTAGCGGGGGAACTGAGCTCCTACAATGAGCAGTTCTTC. Residues: CASSPRLAGELSSYNEQFF.